This entry lists 27 T cell receptor beta chains sequenced from one sample in a study of regulatory T cells in long-lasting Graves disease. The authors built TCR beta libraries using iRepertoire HTBI primers and Arm-PCR of CDR3 regions. Using its own MiXCR run on the multiplex PCR reads, TCRdb lists one record per CDR3 protein. The sample consists of roughly 700,000 distinct CDR3 sequences, about 32% of them appearing once. Time point given: persistent/refractory GD, antithyroid drugs over 5 years with positive TRAb. The TCR library used RNA extracted from PBMCs. This specimen consisted of peripheral blood mononuclear cells (PBMCs), obtained when the disease was refractory, from a patient treated with antithyroid drugs. The receptors stem from a female donor with Graves disease.

The DNA for the CDR3 is TGCAGTGCTAGAGTCGGTTCTAACTATGGCTACACCTTC. Amino acids: CSARVGSNYGYTF. The rearrangement joins TRBV20-1 to TRBJ1-2; D is uncertain. Trimming left V 1 base short and J 0 bases short, with 6 bases between. From germline, CDR1 is DFQATT and CDR2 SNEGSKA (reference sequence). The CDR3 sequence is 13 residues long.

The chain combines TRBV5-4 with TRBJ1-1; TRBD1 is a possible D gene (6 bases). This CDR3 spans 13 amino acids. CDR1 and CDR2 from the germline V gene are SGHNT and YYREEE (reference sequence). Trimming cost V 6 bases and J 4 bases, with 13 bases left between them. The CDR3 DNA reads TGTGCCAGCAACCGACAGGTGGGCACTGAAGCTTTCTTT. Its protein is CASNRQVGTEAFF.

The chain recombines TRBV15 with TRBJ1-5, with D perhaps matching TRBD1 (6 bases). Germline loops: CDR1 LNHNV, CDR2 YYDKDF (reference sequence). Trimming stripped 0 bases from V and 9 bases from J, with 15 bases between. CDR3 length: 15 residues. The CDR3 DNA sequence: TGTGCCACCAGCAGAGATCAGCTTAGGGGGGGGCCCCAGCATTTT. The encoded protein is CATSRDQLRGGPQHF.

This clonotype occurred many times. The gene calls are TRBV7-3 and TRBJ2-7; the match to TRBD1 covers 8 bases. The CDR3 is 14 amino acids. V trimming: 4 bases; J trimming: 4 bases; junction bases outside the gene matches: 6. CDR1 SGHTA and CDR2 FQGTGA come from the germline V gene. CDR3 sequence: CASSSDRGSYEQYF. In DNA, the CDR3 is TGTGCCAGCAGCTCTGACAGGGGCTCTTACGAGCAGTACTTC.

In this sample, this clonotype turned up many times. The chain combines TRBV15 with TRBJ1-5; D call uncertain. The V gene lost 0 bases and the J gene lost 6 bases, with 18 bases spanning the gap. The length of the CDR3 is 17 residues. Germline V lookup: CDR1 LNHNV, CDR2 YYDKDF (reference sequence). DNA of the CDR3: TGTGCCACCAGCAGAGATCGATTGGCTCGACGGCCTCAGCCCCAGCATTTT. Translation: CATSRDRLARRPQPQHF. Full variable domain (remainder filled in from reference TRBV15 and TRBJ1-5): DAMVIQNPRYQVTQFGKPVTLSCSQTLNHNVMYWYQQKSSQAPKLLFHYYDKDFNNEADTPDNFQSRRPNTSFCFLDIRSPGLGDTAMYLCATSRDRLARRPQPQHFGDGTRLSIL.

The CDR3 sequence is CASIRTGALNTEAFF. In DNA form, the CDR3 reads TGTGCCAGCATAAGAACAGGGGCGCTGAACACTGAAGCTTTCTTT. V and J are TRBV6-1 and TRBJ1-1; 7 bases are shared with TRBD1. Trimming removed 7 bases from V and 0 bases from J; junction bases left unmatched: 8. The CDR3 has 15 amino acids. Germline CDR1 is MNHNS and CDR2 is SASEGT.

The chain carries TRBV7-2 and TRBJ1-2, with D perhaps matching TRBD1 (5 bases). CDR3 size: 17 residues. V gave up 1 base and J gave up 4 bases, with 19 bases separating them. Germline V gene lookup returns CDR1 SGHTA and CDR2 FQGNSA. The CDR3 bases are TGTGCCAGCAGCTTAGTGGGCAGGGTAGTCATGGGCTATGGCTACACCTTC. Residues: CASSLVGRVVMGYGYTF.

This sequence joins TRBV20-1 and TRBJ1-1; TRBD1 agrees at 8 bases. CDR3 length equals 15 residues. CDR1 and CDR2 (germline): DFQATT, SNEGSKA (reference sequence). V lost 2 bases, J lost 7 bases, and 12 bases stayed unmatched. The CDR3 spells CSARKVGQGGFEAFF. The CDR3 nucleotides are TGCAGTGCTAGAAAAGTAGGACAGGGAGGTTTTGAAGCTTTCTTT.

The rearrangement uses TRBV10-3 and TRBJ2-7; 7 nucleotides match TRBD1. V trimming: 10 bases; J trimming: 2 bases; junction bases outside the gene matches: 5. The germline V gene encodes CDR1 ENHRY and CDR2 SYGVKD. The CDR3 spans 12 residues. The CDR3 DNA follows: TGTGCCACACAGGGGTCAACCTACGAGCAGTACTTC. It yields the protein CATQGSTYEQYF.

This clonotype has a handful of counts. V usage is TRBV5-1 and J usage is TRBJ1-5; D is perhaps TRBD1 (6 bases). V shed 4 bases and J shed 5 bases, with 13 bases lying between them. The CDR3 runs 14 residues. Germline loops: CDR1 SGHRS, CDR2 YFSETQ. As DNA, the CDR3 is TGCGCCAGCAGCGCACAGGGACCTCATCAGCCCCAGCATTTT. Translation gives CASSAQGPHQPQHF.

CDR3 sequence (DNA): TGTGCCAGCAGCCAAGATTTGGGACAGGGGCCTAACTCCTATGGCTACACCTTC. It codes for CASSQDLGQGPNSYGYTF. V usage is TRBV3-1 and J usage is TRBJ1-2; the match to TRBD1 covers 10 bases. V trimming: 0 bases; J trimming: 4 bases; junction bases outside the gene matches: 11. The CDR3 consists of 18 residues. Germline assignment: CDR1 LGHDT and CDR2 YNNKEL (reference sequence). The whole variable domain, remainder taken from reference TRBV3-1 and TRBJ1-2, is DTAVSQTPKYLVTQMGNDKSIKCEQNLGHDTMYWYKQDSKKFLKIMFSYNNKELIINETVPNRFSPKSPDKAHLNLHINSLELGDSAVYFCASSQDLGQGPNSYGYTFGSGTRLTVV.

This sequence joins TRBV18 and TRBJ1-3; a possible D gene is TRBD1 (6 bases). Germline lookup yields CDR1 KGHSH and CDR2 LQKENI. The V end lost 1 base, the J end lost 0 bases, and 13 bases lay between the germline ends. The CDR3 length is 17 residues. The CDR3 DNA reads as TGTGCCAGCTCACCACAACAGGGACTGATCTCTGGAAACACCATATATTTT. Amino acids: CASSPQQGLISGNTIYF.

In the case of this clonotype: An end of the junction does not agree with germline; a read error may underlie this. J is TRBJ1-2 and V is TRBV6-5; no clear D. In germline, CDR1 is MNHEY, CDR2 SVGAGI. This CDR3 region has 15 residues. The CDR3 protein is CTSSYSEQPLYGYTF. The CDR3 nucleotides read TGTACCAGCAGTTACTCGGAACAGCCACTTTATGGCTACACCTTC.

The table lists this clonotype with a few counts. This may arise from a read error, as a much more abundant clone is one base away. The chain joins TRBV7-2 to TRBJ1-5; 9 bases are shared with TRBD1. V dropped 5 bases and J dropped 4; count of bases not matched to a gene: 6. CDR3 length: 15 residues. The V gene's germline CDR1 is SGHTA and CDR2 FQGNSA. CDR3 DNA sequence: TGTGCCAGCAGCCGGACAGGGGATAGGAATCAGCCCCAGCATTTT. Amino acid sequence: CASSRTGDRNQPQHF. The entire variable domain, with the rest obtained from reference TRBV7-2 and TRBJ1-5, is as follows: GAGVSQSPSNKVTEKGKDVELRCDPISGHTALYWYRQSLGQGLEFLIYFQGNSAPDKSGLPSDRFSAERTGGSVSTLTIQRTQQEDSAVYLCASSRTGDRNQPQHFGDGTRLSIL.

The chain carries TRBV20-1 and TRBJ1-2; 9 nucleotides line up with TRBD1. This CDR3 is 15 amino acids long. V shed 4 bases and J 5 bases; nucleotides not matched to a gene: 11. CDR1 and CDR2 from the germline V gene are DFQATT and SNEGSKA (reference sequence). CDR3 nucleotide sequence: TGCAGTGCTAACCCCACCGGGACAGGGACTTATGGCTACACCTTC. This sequence encodes CSANPTGTGTYGYTF.

This clonotype was found a few times. The DNA of the CDR3 is TGTGCCAGTAGTATCCCAGACACTGAAGCTTTCTTT. It is translated as CASSIPDTEAFF. The genes are TRBV19 and TRBJ1-1; D not certain. The CDR3 totals 12 residues. Germline CDR1 is LNHDA and CDR2 is SQIVND (reference sequence). With 3 bases removed from V and 3 bases from J, the gap between germline ends came to 5 bases.

This clonotype was seen a handful of times. The J gene is TRBJ2-7, the V gene TRBV5-1, with TRBD1 matching over 10 bases. V dropped 5 bases and J dropped 4; count of bases not matched to a gene: 6. The CDR3 runs to 14 residues. Germline CDR1 reads SGHRS; CDR2 reads YFSETQ. CDR3 bases: TGCGCCAGCAGAGATGGACAGGGGGAATACGAGCAGTACTTC. Translating it yields CASRDGQGEYEQYF.

This clonotype showed up many times. The chain has TRBV28 and TRBJ1-5, with TRBD1 as a possible D gene (5 bases). The CDR3 extends over 16 amino acids. The V end was cut by 3 bases, the J end by 0 bases, with 12 bases between. CDR1 is MDHEN and CDR2 is SYDVKM in the germline V gene. The CDR3 DNA follows: TGTGCCAGCAGTTTTTTGGGACTGAATAGCAATCAGCCCCAGCATTTT. It translates to CASSFLGLNSNQPQHF.

This clonotype has ten or more counts. The chain links TRBV6-2 or TRBV6-3 to TRBJ1-2; D is unresolved. Germline CDR1 and CDR2: MNHEY and SVGEGT. The CDR3 totals 15 residues. Deletions cut 0 bases from V and 5 bases from J, with 13 bases between. CDR3 in DNA: TGTGCCAGCAGTTACTCTCCAGGAGAGGAGTATGGCTACACCTTC. Residues: CASSYSPGEEYGYTF.

This clonotype was seen ten or more times. The V call is TRBV7-9, the J call TRBJ1-2; 8 bases map to TRBD1. This CDR3 has 13 residues. Germline V gives CDR1 SEHNR, CDR2 FQNEAQ (reference sequence). V shed 5 bases, J shed 8 bases, and the junction held 7 bases outside the gene matches. CDR3 nucleotide sequence: TGTGCCAGCAGCCCAGGGACAGGCTGGGGCTACACCTTC. Translated: CASSPGTGWGYTF.

A few counts support this clonotype. The V and J genes are TRBV28 and TRBJ1-1; D call uncertain. Trimming took 4 bases from V and 0 from J, leaving 21 bases between them. The CDR3 runs to 18 residues. The germline V gene has CDR1 MDHEN and CDR2 SYDVKM. The CDR3 spells CASSYSGWGEGMNTEAFF. The DNA of the CDR3 is TGTGCCAGCAGTTACTCGGGTTGGGGAGAAGGAATGAACACTGAAGCTTTCTTT.

The chain links TRBV28 to TRBJ2-7; possible D gene TRBD2, 7 bases. The CDR3 covers 16 residues. V was clipped by 1 base and J by 0 bases, with 13 bases between them. Germline assignment: CDR1 MDHEN and CDR2 SYDVKM. The DNA of the CDR3 is TGTGCCAGCAGTTTATTTCGGGGGGCTACCTCCTACGAGCAGTACTTC. It codes for CASSLFRGATSYEQYF.

The chain links TRBV11-2 to TRBJ1-1, with D possibly being TRBD1 (5 bases). The germline V gene has CDR1 SGHAT and CDR2 FQNNGV. Trimming cost V 5 bases and J 5 bases, with 15 bases left between them. The CDR3 has 14 residues. Written as DNA, the CDR3 is TGTGCCAGCAGCCGCGGTGGCGGGGCAACTGAAGCTTTCTTT. As protein: CASSRGGGATEAFF.

This rearrangement joins TRBV5-1 to TRBJ1-5; D gene unclear. Germline CDR1 and CDR2: SGHRS and YFSETQ. The CDR3 contains 15 residues. The V end lost 0 bases, the J end lost 4 bases, and 11 bases lay between the germline ends. This chain's CDR3 is CASSLGSGPNQPQHF. DNA for the CDR3: TGCGCCAGCAGCTTGGGGTCCGGGCCGAATCAGCCCCAGCATTTT. Filled out from reference TRBV5-1 and TRBJ1-5, the complete variable domain reads KAGVTQTPRYLIKTRGQQVTLSCSPISGHRSVSWYQQTPGQGLQFLFEYFSETQRNKGNFPGRFSGRQFSNSRSEMNVSTLELGDSALYLCASSLGSGPNQPQHFGDGTRLSIL.

This clonotype appeared a few times. The rearrangement joins TRBV28 to TRBJ1-5; D unclear. CDR3 length: 14 amino acids. Looked up from germline, CDR1 is MDHEN and CDR2 is SYDVKM. With 2 bases removed from V and 4 bases from J, the gap between germline ends came to 9 bases. DNA of the CDR3: TGTGCCAGCAGTTTAGGACTCCAGAATCAGCCCCAGCATTTT. This translates into CASSLGLQNQPQHF.

Many counts were recorded for this clonotype. The chain employs TRBV12-3 or TRBV12-4 and TRBJ1-4; no firm D call. Between the trimmed V and J ends, which lost 5 bases and 0 bases, there was a span of 10 bases. This CDR3 is built from 15 residues. The CDR3 is CASSAGGTTNEKLFF. The CDR3, as DNA: TGTGCCAGCAGTGCAGGAGGAACAACTAATGAAAAACTGTTTTTT.

This clonotype has a handful of counts. The gene calls are TRBV6-1 and TRBJ2-2; D unclear. Trimming shortened V by 6 bases and J by 1 base, and 6 bases separated the two germline ends. CDR3 length: 13 amino acids. The germline V gene has CDR1 MNHNS and CDR2 SASEGT. CDR3 in DNA: TGTGCCAGCAGATCGGGGAACACCGGGGAGCTGTTTTTT. This sequence encodes CASRSGNTGELFF.